This entry is about one TCR beta chain. Generated by immunoSEQ multiplex PCR, the TCRdb table keeps only in-frame clones and is missing some. The repertoire holds over 100,000 clones, with about 89% as singletons. This record comes from a study of blood T cell repertoires in COVID-19. The CDR3 consists of 13 residues. With V trimmed by 2 bases and J by 8 bases, 4 bases remained unmatched. Germline V gene data show CDR1 as SQVTM and CDR2 as ANQGSEA. This receptor was taken from a man in his sixties with COVID-19, enrolled during active disease. V and J are TRBV29-1 and TRBJ1-2; 11 nucleotides match TRBD1. Sequencing was performed on peripheral blood. The CDR3 sequence: CSVEPGTGGGYTF. CDR3 nucleotides: TGCAGCGTTGAACCTGGGACAGGGGGGGGCTACACCTTC.